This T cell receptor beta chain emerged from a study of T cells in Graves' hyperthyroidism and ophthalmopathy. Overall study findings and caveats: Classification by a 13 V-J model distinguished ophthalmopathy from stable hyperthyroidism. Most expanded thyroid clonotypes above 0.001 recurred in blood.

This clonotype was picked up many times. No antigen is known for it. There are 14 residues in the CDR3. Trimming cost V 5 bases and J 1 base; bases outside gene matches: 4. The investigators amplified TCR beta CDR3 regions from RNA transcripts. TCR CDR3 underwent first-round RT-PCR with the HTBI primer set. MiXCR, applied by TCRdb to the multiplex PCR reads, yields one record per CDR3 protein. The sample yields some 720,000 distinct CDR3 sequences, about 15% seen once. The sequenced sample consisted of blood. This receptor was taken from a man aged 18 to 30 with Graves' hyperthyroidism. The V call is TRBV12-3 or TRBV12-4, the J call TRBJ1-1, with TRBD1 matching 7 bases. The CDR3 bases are TGTGCCAGCAGTGCGACAGGGCGGAACACTGAAGCTTTCTTT. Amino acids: CASSATGRNTEAFF.